This T cell receptor (beta chain) emerged from a study of vaccination effects on CD4 cells after COVID-19. On the study more broadly: All study participants received two doses of BNT162b2 or mRNA-1273 vaccine.

For this clone: Its antigen is undetermined.

Study results and caveats: Clones from infection and from vaccination both contracted markedly late after vaccination.

ViraFEST used viral peptide pools to expand antigen-specific CD4+ T cells before sequencing. Investigators separated out CD4+ T cells once around eleven days of culture had passed. No vaccinee had earlier SARS-CoV-2 infection, and nucleocapsid antibodies were negative. In culture with approximately 9.5 IU/ml IL-2 and approximately 9.1 ug/ml peptides, PBMC were grown at around 1.8 million per well. Cultures got half-medium changes with IL-2 on days 3 and 7. Generated by immunoSEQ multiplex PCR, the TCRdb table keeps only in-frame clones and is missing some. The sample includes 65,000 or so clones, 65% to 85% of them seen just once. The CDR3 is made up of 13 amino acids. Trimming took 9 bases from V and 3 from J; bases not matched to a gene: 8. In germline, CDR1 is MDHEN, CDR2 SYDVKM.

This clonotype was obtained from a human donor who received a COVID-19 vaccine. V usage is TRBV28 and J usage is TRBJ2-7, with 7 nucleotides matching TRBD1. The input for sequencing was CD4+ T cells from PBMCs cultured with HCoV-NL63 spike peptides, taken before COVID-19 vaccination. In DNA, the CDR3 is TGTGCCAGTGCGAACCCAGGGGGCTACGAGCAGTACGTC. It specifies CASANPGGYEQYV.